This TCR beta chain was captured in a study of regulatory T cells in long-lasting Graves disease. Whole-study findings and limits: Newly diagnosed Graves' patients exceeded persistent ones in TCR diversity.

Time point described: persistent/refractory GD, antithyroid drugs over 5 years with positive TRAb. PBMCs provided the RNA from which the TCR library was made. With EDTA tubes as the receptacles, about 9.2 milliliters of peripheral blood were drawn. With iRepertoire HTBI primers and Arm-PCR of CDR3 regions, TCR beta libraries were built. One entry per CDR3 protein, called by TCRdb with MiXCR from the multiplex PCR reads. The sample lists roughly 400,000 distinct CDR3 sequences, less than 25% occurring once. Losses at the gene ends were 2 bases for V and 5 bases for J; bases not matched to a gene: 7. CDR3 length: 15 residues. This clonotype was detected ten times or more. Its antigen remains unidentified.

V gene TRBV12-3 or TRBV12-4 combines with J gene TRBJ1-1, with 8 bases identical to TRBD1. The sample was peripheral blood mononuclear cells (PBMCs), taken when the disease was refractory, from a patient treated with antithyroid drugs. This TCR came from a female donor with Graves disease. This CDR3 reads CASSLRTGHGTEAFF. CDR3 sequence (DNA): TGTGCCAGCAGTTTAAGGACAGGGCATGGGACTGAAGCTTTCTTT.